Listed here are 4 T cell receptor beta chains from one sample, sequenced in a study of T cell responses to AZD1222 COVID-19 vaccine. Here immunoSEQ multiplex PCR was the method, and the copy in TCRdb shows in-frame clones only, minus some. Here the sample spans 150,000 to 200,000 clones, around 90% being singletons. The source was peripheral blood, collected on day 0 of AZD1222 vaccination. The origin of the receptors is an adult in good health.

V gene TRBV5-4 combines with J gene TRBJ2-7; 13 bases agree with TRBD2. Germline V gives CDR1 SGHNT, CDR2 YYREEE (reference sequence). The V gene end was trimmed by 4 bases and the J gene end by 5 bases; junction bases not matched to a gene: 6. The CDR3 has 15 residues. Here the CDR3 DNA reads TGTGCCAGCAGCCCCGGACTAGCGGGAGAAAACGAGCAGTACTTC. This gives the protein CASSPGLAGENEQYF.

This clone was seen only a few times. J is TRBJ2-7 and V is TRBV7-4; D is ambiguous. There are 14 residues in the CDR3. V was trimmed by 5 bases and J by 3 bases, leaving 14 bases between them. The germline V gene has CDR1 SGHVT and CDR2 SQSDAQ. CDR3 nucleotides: TGTGCCAGCAGCGAGGAGCACAAAAACTACGAGCAGTACTTC. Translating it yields CASSEEHKNYEQYF.

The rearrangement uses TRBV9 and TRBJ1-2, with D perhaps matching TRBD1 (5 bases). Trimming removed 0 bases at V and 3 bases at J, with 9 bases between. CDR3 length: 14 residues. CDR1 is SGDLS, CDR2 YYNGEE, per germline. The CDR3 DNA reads TGTGCCAGCAGCGTAGGTCAGGGTTACTATGGCTACACCTTC. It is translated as CASSVGQGYYGYTF. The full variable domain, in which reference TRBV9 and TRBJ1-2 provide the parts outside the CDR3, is DSGVTQTPKHLITATGQRVTLRCSPRSGDLSVYWYQQSLDQGLQFLIQYYNGEERAKGNILERFSAQQFPDLHSELNLSSLELGDSALYFCASSVGQGYYGYTFGSGTRLTVV.

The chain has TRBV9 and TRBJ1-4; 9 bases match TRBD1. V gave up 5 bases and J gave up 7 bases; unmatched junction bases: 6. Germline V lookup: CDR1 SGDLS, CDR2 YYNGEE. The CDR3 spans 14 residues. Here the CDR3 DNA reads TGTGCCAGCAGTAAGGACAGGGGCGGTGAAAAACTGTTTTTT. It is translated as CASSKDRGGEKLFF.